These 13 T cell receptor beta chains originate from one sample sequenced in a study of shared clonotypes between healthy human individuals. Terminally differentiated effector memory CD45RA+ cells were left out of the naive CD8 fraction, which was CD45RO-negative and positively selected for CCR7. Sequenced by immunoSEQ multiplex PCR; TCRdb stores in-frame clones only, minus some. Among around 2,000,000 clones listed, 93% were seen once. Material: naive CD8+ T cells from PBMCs. The origin of the receptors is a man younger than 35 in good health. Some clones in this sample may be carry-over from other donors' samples.

The chain couples TRBV2 to TRBJ1-1; 8 bases map to TRBD1. The CDR3 length is 14 residues. Losses at the gene ends were 1 base for V and 3 bases for J; bases not matched to a gene: 1. CDR1 SNHLY and CDR2 FYNNEI come from the germline V gene. Here the CDR3 reads CASSEGTGYTEAFF. The DNA for the CDR3 is TGTGCCAGCAGTGAAGGGACAGGGTACACTGAAGCTTTCTTT. Drawing the rest from reference TRBV2 and TRBJ1-1, the complete variable domain is EPEVTQTPSHQVTQMGQEVILRCVPISNHLYFYWYRQILGQKVEFLVSFYNNEISEKSEIFDDQFSVERPDGSNFTLKIRSTKLEDSAMYFCASSEGTGYTEAFFGQGTRLTVV.

The chain uses TRBV27 and TRBJ2-7; TRBD1 agrees at 9 bases. Trimming removed 3 bases from V and 2 bases from J; junction bases left unmatched: 11. Looked up from germline, CDR1 is MNHEY and CDR2 is SMNVEV (reference sequence). The CDR3 extends over 17 amino acids. CDR3 amino acids: CASSFGPGQGPPYEQYF. Here the CDR3 DNA reads TGTGCCAGCAGTTTCGGACCGGGACAGGGCCCCCCCTACGAGCAGTACTTC.

The rearrangement links TRBV18 to TRBJ2-3; TRBD2 matches at 12 bases. V dropped 2 bases and J dropped 4; count of bases not matched to a gene: 10. Germline V gene data show CDR1 as KGHSH and CDR2 as LQKENI. The CDR3 covers 18 residues. CDR3 region: CASSPIRLAGVRADTQYF. Written as DNA, the CDR3 is TGTGCCAGCTCACCAATCAGACTAGCGGGAGTTCGGGCAGATACGCAGTATTTT.

V is TRBV27 and J is TRBJ2-1; D gene ambiguous. CDR3 size: 12 residues. Germline V CDR1 and CDR2: MNHEY, SMNVEV (reference sequence). V was cut by 7 bases and J by 8 bases, with 12 bases left in between. This CDR3 is CASIGSRDEQFF. The CDR3 DNA reads TGTGCCAGCATAGGAAGTCGGGATGAGCAGTTCTTC.

The chain links TRBV19 to TRBJ1-5; D possibly corresponds to TRBD1 (5 bases). The germline V gene encodes CDR1 LNHDA and CDR2 SQIVND (reference sequence). Trimming took 3 bases from V and 7 from J, leaving 13 bases between them. The CDR3 has 14 amino acids. The CDR3 DNA sequence: TGTGCCAGTAGTATGGTGAGGGGTGAACAGCCCCAGCATTTT. Its protein product is CASSMVRGEQPQHF.

V gene TRBV6-1 combines with J gene TRBJ1-2, with 9 bases matching TRBD1. Looked up from germline, CDR1 is MNHNS and CDR2 is SASEGT. V gave up 3 bases and J gave up 4 bases; unmatched junction bases: 6. The CDR3 totals 15 residues. CDR3 DNA sequence: TGTGCCAGCAGTGACTTGACAGGGGGAGGCTATGGCTACACCTTC. As protein: CASSDLTGGGYGYTF.

The chain joins TRBV7-9 to TRBJ2-1, with TRBD2 matching over 11 bases. J lost 5 bases, V lost 5 bases, and 5 bases had no gene match. The CDR3 runs to 15 residues. Germline loops: CDR1 SEHNR, CDR2 FQNEAQ (reference sequence). The CDR3 reads CASSQRLAGHNEQFF. For the CDR3, the DNA is TGTGCCAGCAGCCAACGACTAGCGGGGCACAATGAGCAGTTCTTC.

Turning to this clone: This sample also contains other DNA sequences that code for the same CDR3. This chain joins TRBV28 and TRBJ1-1, with D maybe TRBD1 (6 bases). This CDR3 contains 14 residues. Germline V CDR1 and CDR2: MDHEN, SYDVKM. Between the trimmed V and J ends, which lost 5 bases and 4 bases, there was a span of 14 bases. In DNA, the CDR3 is TGTGCCAGCAGTCTACAGGGAGCGAGCACTGAAGCTTTCTTT. It encodes CASSLQGASTEAFF.

The chain couples TRBV9 to TRBJ2-1, with a possible D match to TRBD2 (5 bases). Trimming left V 4 bases short and J 6 bases short, with 17 bases between. The germline V gene has CDR1 SGDLS and CDR2 YYNGEE. The CDR3 is 15 amino acids. CDR3 coding DNA: TGTGCCAGCAGCACTACAAGCGGCCCCCTCAATGAGCAGTTCTTC. Amino acid sequence: CASSTTSGPLNEQFF.

The genes are TRBV7-9 and TRBJ2-7; 7 nucleotides agree with TRBD1. This CDR3 region has 13 residues. After removal of 5 bases from V and 5 bases from J, the junction contained 6 bases not matched to a gene. The germline CDR1 and CDR2 sequences are SEHNR and FQNEAQ (reference sequence). The chain's CDR3 is CASSRQGPNEQYF. The CDR3 DNA follows: TGTGCCAGCAGCCGACAGGGCCCTAACGAGCAGTACTTC.

The CDR3: CASSTPPSGGTYEQYF. CDR3 DNA: TGTGCCAGTAGTACCCCTCCTAGCGGGGGAACCTACGAGCAGTACTTC. The genes are TRBV19 and TRBJ2-7, with 10 bases aligning to TRBD2. CDR3 size: 16 residues. The germline CDR1 and CDR2 sequences are LNHDA and SQIVND (reference sequence). V shed 4 bases, J shed 2 bases, and the junction held 8 bases outside the gene matches. The entire variable domain, with the rest obtained from reference TRBV19 and TRBJ2-7, is as follows: DGGITQSPKYLFRKEGQNVTLSCEQNLNHDAMYWYRQDPGQGLRLIYYSQIVNDFQKGDIAEGYSVSREKKESFPLTVTSAQKNPTAFYLCASSTPPSGGTYEQYFGPGTRLTVT.

The V gene is TRBV28, the J gene TRBJ2-5; no reliable D call. Germline loops: CDR1 MDHEN, CDR2 SYDVKM. The V end was cut by 1 base, the J end by 5 bases, with 8 bases between. The CDR3 length is 13 residues. The CDR3 is CASSLFLMETQYF. Written as DNA, the CDR3 is TGTGCCAGCAGTTTATTCCTCATGGAGACCCAGTACTTC. Full variable domain (outside the CDR3, taken from reference TRBV28 and TRBJ2-5): DVKVTQSSRYLVKRTGEKVFLECVQDMDHENMFWYRQDPGLGLRLIYFSYDVKMKEKGDIPEGYSVSREKKERFSLILESASTNQTSMYLCASSLFLMETQYFGPGTRLLVL.

The chain combines TRBV9 with TRBJ1-4; 11 bases agree with TRBD1. CDR1 is SGDLS, CDR2 YYNGEE, per germline. The CDR3 loop spans 17 amino acids. V was clipped by 5 bases and J by 0 bases; unmatched bases: 6. The CDR3 DNA is TGTGCCAGCAGTGGGACAGGGGGGCCTGCAACTAATGAAAAACTGTTTTTT. Its protein is CASSGTGGPATNEKLFF.